This T cell receptor (beta chain) stems from a study of CD8 T cells in Susac syndrome. Overall study: Within the sequenced group of Susac syndrome patients, five or six showed active disease and about 8 were in remission.

In this sample, this clonotype turned up a few times. CDR1 is DFQATT, CDR2 SNEGSKA, per germline (reference sequence). CDR3 size: 14 residues. The V end was cut by 0 bases, the J end by 0 bases, with 9 bases between. RNA in amounts of about 0.5 to 1 ug was reverse transcribed with random hexamers. immunoSEQ multiplex PCR amplified TCR beta CDR3 across 54 Vbeta, 13 Jbeta. TCRdb re-analysed the immunoSEQ multiplex PCR reads in MiXCR, keeping a single row per CDR3 protein. The sample consists of tens of thousands of distinct CDR3 sequences, 93% of them appearing once. The sample consisted of CD4+ T cells from PBMCs. This receptor was taken from a human donor with Susac syndrome. The chain uses TRBV20-1 and TRBJ2-7, with D uncertain. CDR3 protein: CSAREQRPSYEQYF. In DNA form, the CDR3 reads TGCAGTGCTAGAGAACAGAGACCCTCCTACGAGCAGTACTTC.